The clone carrying this T cell receptor beta chain was found once. The antigen remains unidentified. This entry is derived from a study of T cells in Graves' hyperthyroidism and ophthalmopathy. Study observations and caveats: Ophthalmopathy and stable hyperthyroidism were separated by a 13 V-J model. Model-based prediction identified ophthalmopathy a median around 6.5 months prior to its onset.

Amplification of TCR beta CDR3 regions was performed using RNA transcripts as template. First-round RT-PCR with HTBI primers amplified the TCR CDR3 region. TCRdb ran MiXCR on the multiplex PCR reads and lists one entry per CDR3 protein. The top ten hold more than 4.5% of the sample, which has approximately 600,000 distinct CDR3 sequences, about 14% seen once. Diagnoses were established using clinical symptoms, serum thyroxine and TRAb, thyroid ultrasound and orbital computed tomography. Fresh peripheral blood, roughly 9.8 ml of it, supplied the PBMCs. Source material: blood. The clonotype originates from a woman in her thirties with Graves' hyperthyroidism that later progressed to Graves' ophthalmopathy.

CDR3 nucleotides: TGCAGTGCTTGGGGACAGGTCGAGCAGTACTTC. It yields the protein CSAWGQVEQYF. The chain couples TRBV20-1 to TRBJ2-7, with 8 nucleotides matching TRBD1. Germline V gene sequence: CDR1 DFQATT, CDR2 SNEGSKA (reference sequence). V lost 5 bases, J lost 6 bases, and 3 bases stayed unmatched. The CDR3 consists of 11 residues.